This T cell receptor (beta chain) was captured in a study of T cell changes during pregnancy in multiple sclerosis. Germline CDR1 MGHRA, CDR2 YSYEKL. V trimming: 4 bases; J trimming: 2 bases; junction bases outside the gene matches: 2. The CDR3 length is 13 residues. This clone occurred once. Repertoires were generated with immunoSEQ multiplex PCR, while TCRdb's copy carries only in-frame clones and drops some. The sample carries tens of thousands of clones, more than 75% recorded once. This clonotype was sampled from a female donor in good health, enrolled as a control in a pregnancy study. The sequenced sample was CD4+ T cells from peripheral blood mononuclear cells, obtained in the first trimester of pregnancy. The genes are TRBV4-1 and TRBJ2-7, with 7 bases that match TRBD1. CDR3 nucleotide sequence: TGCGCCAGCAGCCTGGGACAGACCTACGAGCAGTACTTC. It encodes CASSLGQTYEQYF.